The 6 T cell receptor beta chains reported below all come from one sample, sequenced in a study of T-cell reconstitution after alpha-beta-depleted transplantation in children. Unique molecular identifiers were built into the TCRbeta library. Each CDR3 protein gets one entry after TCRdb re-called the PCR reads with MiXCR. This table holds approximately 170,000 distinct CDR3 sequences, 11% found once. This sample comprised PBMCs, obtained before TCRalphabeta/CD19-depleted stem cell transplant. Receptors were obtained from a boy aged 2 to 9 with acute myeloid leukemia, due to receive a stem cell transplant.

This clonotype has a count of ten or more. CDR3 DNA: TGTGCCAGCAGCTTAGGAGCGAACATTCAGTACTTC. Its protein product is CASSLGANIQYF. The V call is TRBV13, the J call TRBJ2-4; no firm D call. Trimming stripped 0 bases from V and 7 bases from J, with 4 bases between. CDR1 is PRHDT, CDR2 FYEKMQ, per germline (reference sequence). CDR3 size: 12 residues.

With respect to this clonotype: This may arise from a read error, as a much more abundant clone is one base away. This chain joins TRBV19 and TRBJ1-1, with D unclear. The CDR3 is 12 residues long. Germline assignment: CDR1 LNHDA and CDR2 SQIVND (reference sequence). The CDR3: CASSIRDTEASF. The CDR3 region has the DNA TGTGCCAGTAGTATAAGAGACACTGAAGCTTCCTTT.

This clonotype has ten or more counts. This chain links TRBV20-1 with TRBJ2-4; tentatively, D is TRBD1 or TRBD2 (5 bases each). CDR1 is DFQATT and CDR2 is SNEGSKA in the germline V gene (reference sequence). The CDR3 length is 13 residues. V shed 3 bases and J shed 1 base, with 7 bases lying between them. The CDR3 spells CSASEGAKNIQYF. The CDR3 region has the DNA TGCAGTGCTAGTGAGGGGGCCAAAAACATTCAGTACTTC.

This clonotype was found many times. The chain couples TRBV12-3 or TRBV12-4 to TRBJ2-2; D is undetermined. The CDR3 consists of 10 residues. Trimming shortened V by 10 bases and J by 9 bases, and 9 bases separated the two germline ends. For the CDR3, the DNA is TGTGCCAACCCCCCCCGGGAGCTGTTTTTT. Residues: CANPPRELFF.

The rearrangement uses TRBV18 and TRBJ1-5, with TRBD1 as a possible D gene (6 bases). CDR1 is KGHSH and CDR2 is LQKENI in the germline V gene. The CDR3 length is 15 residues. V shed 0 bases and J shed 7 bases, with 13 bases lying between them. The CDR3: CASSPPGAGAQPQHF. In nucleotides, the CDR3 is TGTGCCAGCTCACCACCGGGGGCAGGGGCCCAGCCCCAGCATTTT.

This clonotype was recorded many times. The chain's CDR3 is CASSLDAAGGHREQFF. Written as DNA, the CDR3 is TGTGCCAGCAGCTTGGACGCGGCGGGGGGGCATCGGGAGCAGTTCTTC. The V gene is TRBV5-5, the J gene TRBJ2-1; 9 bases agree with TRBD2. The CDR3 is made up of 16 amino acids. Looked up from germline, CDR1 is SGHKS and CDR2 is YYEKEE (reference sequence). The V and J ends lost 0 bases and 10 bases, in that order; junction bases with no gene match: 11.